The TCR beta chain described here comes from a study of T-cell memory formation after mild COVID-19 (dated by TCRdb to about 2021). Broadly, across the study: Most TCR sequence clusters were specific to one of the two donors. Longitudinal TCRalpha and TCRbeta repertoire sequencing tracked T-cell clones expanding and contracting after mild COVID-19 in two donors. The cohort comprised two young, previously healthy adult volunteers, one female and one male.

As for this clonotype: The antigen it binds to is not known. No much larger clone exists at a distance of one base, and base qualities are not known.

Via the germline V gene (reference sequence), CDR1 is LGHDT and CDR2 YNNKEL. Germline trimming: 5 bases from V, 2 bases from J; junction bases outside gene matches: 5. The CDR3 covers 15 residues, taking in both the cysteine and the phenylalanine. Only CDR3 DNA is held: 45 bases, read in frame from base 1. Results the study describes overall, beyond this receptor: SARS-CoV-2 specificity of the second-wave clones peaking on day 37 was not confirmed. Only two mild cases were covered by the study, and larger cohorts that include severe cases with pre-infection samples were considered necessary. Balanced CD4/CD8 phenotypes were observed for clones contracting from day 15 to 85, whereas a bias towards CD4+ was observed for a second wave of clones expanding from day 15 to 37. The detection of some responding clones in pre-infection memory suggests that pre-existing cross-reactive memory T cells joined the SARS-CoV-2 response. Contracting CD4+ clones appeared mostly in the CM and EM memory subsets, whereas CD8+ clones were enriched in EMRA.

Ficoll-Paque density gradient centrifugation was used to isolate PBMCs. The sequencer listed for this sample is Illumina NovaSeq 6000. Using 5'RACE with constant-segment primers, TCRalpha and TCRbeta cDNA libraries were constructed, with sample barcodes and unique molecular identifiers added in the process. RNA was extracted from every sample with Trizol reagent. The libraries were amplified in two PCR steps, and the second step added a second sample barcode and Illumina TruSeq adapters. Libraries were sequenced on an Illumina NovaSeq with 2 x 150 bp paired-end reads. Per the source publication's procedure: Reads were demultiplexed and collapsed into UMI-guided consensus sequences with migec v1.2.7. Using mixcr v2.1.11, the UMI consensuses were aligned to TRA and TRB V and J templates and assembled into clonotypes. Clonotypes were classified as expanded or contracted when called significant by both edgeR and NoisET, with noise models trained on biological replicates. edgeR calls used a false discovery rate-adjusted p below 0.01 and a log2 fold-change threshold of 1. As an exploratory analysis of dynamics, max-normalized trajectories of the 1000 most abundant clonotypes were examined with PCA combined with hierarchical clustering. The CD4 or CD8 phenotype of responding clones was assigned using the separately sequenced CD4+ and CD8+ repertoires. TCRdb redid the processing of the public reads, applying fastp at Q25 and MiXCR, and retained in-frame beta chains. CDR3 protein sequences are deduplicated, and each keeps its most common genes and DNA. In this record, the V and J calls reflect TCRdb's handling and not the investigators' own analysis. The sample has approximately 390,000 distinct CDR3 sequences on record, 16% of them singletons. The top ten hold around a fifth of the sample.

Here the chain combines TRBV3-1 and TRBJ1-2, with TRBD1 matching 10 junction bases. This TCR was recovered from a man younger than 35 who had mild COVID-19 (a few samples of this study predate the infection). The sample titles of this study are shuffled in the database, so cell type and time point are left out; the donor was told from shared clones. Input material: PBMCs or a T cell subset sorted from them (not recorded which). The DNA is as follows: TGTGCCAGCAGCACTCGGACAGGGGGGAACTATGGCTACACCTTC. Its protein is CASSTRTGGNYGYTF.